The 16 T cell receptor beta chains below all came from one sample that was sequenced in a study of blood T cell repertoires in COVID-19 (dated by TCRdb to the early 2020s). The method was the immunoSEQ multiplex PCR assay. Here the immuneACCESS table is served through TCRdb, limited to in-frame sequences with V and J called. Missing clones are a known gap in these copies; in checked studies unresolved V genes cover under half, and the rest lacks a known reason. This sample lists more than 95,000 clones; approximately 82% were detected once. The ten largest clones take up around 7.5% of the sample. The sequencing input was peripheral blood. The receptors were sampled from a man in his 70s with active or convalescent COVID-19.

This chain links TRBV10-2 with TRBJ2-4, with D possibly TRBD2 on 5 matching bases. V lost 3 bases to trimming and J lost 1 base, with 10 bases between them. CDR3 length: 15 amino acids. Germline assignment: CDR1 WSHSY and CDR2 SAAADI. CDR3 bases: TGCGCCAGCAGTGAAGTGGGAGCCGCCAAAAACATTCAGTACTTC. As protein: CASSEVGAAKNIQYF.

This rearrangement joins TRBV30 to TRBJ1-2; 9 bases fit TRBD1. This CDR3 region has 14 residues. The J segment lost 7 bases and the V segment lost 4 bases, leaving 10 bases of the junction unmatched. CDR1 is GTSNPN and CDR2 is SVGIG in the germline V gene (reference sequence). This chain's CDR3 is CAWTTGQGLGGYTF. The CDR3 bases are TGTGCCTGGACGACGGGACAGGGACTCGGTGGCTACACCTTC. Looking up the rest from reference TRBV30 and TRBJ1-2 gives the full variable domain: SQTIHQWPATLVQPVGSPLSLECTVEGTSNPNLYWYRQAAGRGLQLLFYSVGIGQISSEVPQNLSASRPQDRQFILSSKKLLLSDSGFYLCAWTTGQGLGGYTFGSGTRLTVV.

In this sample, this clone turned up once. Here the CDR3 DNA reads TGCGCCAGCAGCTTGGGACAGGGGAGCACAGATACGCAGTATTTT. It yields the protein CASSLGQGSTDTQYF. This chain joins TRBV5-1 and TRBJ2-3; 8 bases map to TRBD1. Losses at the gene ends were 0 bases for V and 0 bases for J; bases not matched to a gene: 0. The CDR3 runs 15 residues. The V gene's germline CDR1 is SGHRS and CDR2 YFSETQ.

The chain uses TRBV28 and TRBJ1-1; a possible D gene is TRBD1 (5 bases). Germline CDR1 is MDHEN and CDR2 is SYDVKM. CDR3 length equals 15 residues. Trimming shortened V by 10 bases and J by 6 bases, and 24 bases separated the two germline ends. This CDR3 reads CATIPHPSGLPEAFF. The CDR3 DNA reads TGTGCCACCATACCCCACCCGTCAGGGTTACCTGAAGCTTTCTTT.

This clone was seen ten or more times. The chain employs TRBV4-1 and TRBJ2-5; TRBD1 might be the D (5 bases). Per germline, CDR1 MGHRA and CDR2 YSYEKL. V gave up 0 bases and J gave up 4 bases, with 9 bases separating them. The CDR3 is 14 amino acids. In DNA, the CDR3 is TGCGCCAGCAGCCAAGAAGGGGATGGAGAGACCCAGTACTTC. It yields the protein CASSQEGDGETQYF.

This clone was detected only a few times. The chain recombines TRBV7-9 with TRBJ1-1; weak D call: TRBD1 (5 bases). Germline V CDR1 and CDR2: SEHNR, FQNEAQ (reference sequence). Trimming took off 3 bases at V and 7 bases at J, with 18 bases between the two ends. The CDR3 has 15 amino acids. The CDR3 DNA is TGTGCCAGCAGCTTTTCCGGTGTGCGGGGCAGTGAAGCTTTCTTT. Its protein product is CASSFSGVRGSEAFF. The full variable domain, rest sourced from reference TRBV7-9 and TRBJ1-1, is DTGVSQNPRHKITKRGQNVTFRCDPISEHNRLYWYRQTLGQGPEFLTYFQNEAQLEKSRLLSDRFSAERPKGSFSTLEIQRTEQGDSAMYLCASSFSGVRGSEAFFGQGTRLTVV.

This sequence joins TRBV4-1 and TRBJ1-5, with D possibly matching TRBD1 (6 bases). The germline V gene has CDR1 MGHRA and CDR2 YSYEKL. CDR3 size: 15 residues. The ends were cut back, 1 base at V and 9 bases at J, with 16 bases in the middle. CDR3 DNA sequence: TGCGCCAGCAGCCAAGTCTCGGGGGGGGCCGGGCCCCAGCATTTT. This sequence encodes CASSQVSGGAGPQHF.

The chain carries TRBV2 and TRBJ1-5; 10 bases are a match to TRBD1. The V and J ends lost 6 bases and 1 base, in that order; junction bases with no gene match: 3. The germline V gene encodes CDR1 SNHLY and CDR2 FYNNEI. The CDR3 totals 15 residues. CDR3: CASRGQGISNQPQHF. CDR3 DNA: TGTGCCAGCAGGGGACAGGGGATCAGCAATCAGCCCCAGCATTTT.

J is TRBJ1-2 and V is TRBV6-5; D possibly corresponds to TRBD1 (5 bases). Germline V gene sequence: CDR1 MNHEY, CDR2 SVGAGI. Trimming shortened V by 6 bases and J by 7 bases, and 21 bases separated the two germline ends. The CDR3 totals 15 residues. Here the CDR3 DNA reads TGTGCCAGCAGCTCCCCCTCGATCGGGGGGGTTGGCTACACCTTC. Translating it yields CASSSPSIGGVGYTF.

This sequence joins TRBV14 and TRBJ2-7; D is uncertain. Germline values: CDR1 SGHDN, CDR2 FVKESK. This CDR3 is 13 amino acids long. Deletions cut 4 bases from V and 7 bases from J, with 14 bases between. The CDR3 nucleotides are TGTGCCAGCAGCCTAGCCCAATATGGAGAGCAGTACTTC. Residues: CASSLAQYGEQYF.

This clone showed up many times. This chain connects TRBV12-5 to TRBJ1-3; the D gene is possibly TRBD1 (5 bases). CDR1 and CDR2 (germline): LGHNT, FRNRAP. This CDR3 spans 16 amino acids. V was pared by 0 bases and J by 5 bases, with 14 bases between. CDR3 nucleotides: TGTGCTAGTGGTTTGGTAATGGCCAGGGCGAGAAACACCATATATTTT. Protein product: CASGLVMARARNTIYF.

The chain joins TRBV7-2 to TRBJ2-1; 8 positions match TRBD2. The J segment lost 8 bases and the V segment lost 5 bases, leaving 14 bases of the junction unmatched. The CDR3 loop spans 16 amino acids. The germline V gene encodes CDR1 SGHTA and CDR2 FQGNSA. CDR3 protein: CASSLYLRGRSHEQFF. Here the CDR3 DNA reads TGTGCCAGCAGCCTCTACTTACGCGGGAGGTCCCATGAGCAGTTCTTC.

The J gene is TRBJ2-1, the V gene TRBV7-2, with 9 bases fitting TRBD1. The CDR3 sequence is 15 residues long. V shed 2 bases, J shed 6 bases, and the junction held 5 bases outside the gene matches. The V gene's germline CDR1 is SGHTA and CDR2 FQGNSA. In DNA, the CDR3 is TGTGCCAGCAGCTTAATTGGGACAGGGATCAATGAGCAGTTCTTC. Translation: CASSLIGTGINEQFF.

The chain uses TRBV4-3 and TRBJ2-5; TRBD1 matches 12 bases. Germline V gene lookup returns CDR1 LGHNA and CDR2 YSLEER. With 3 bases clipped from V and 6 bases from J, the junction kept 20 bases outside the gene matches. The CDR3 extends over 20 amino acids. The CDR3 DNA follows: TGCGCCAGCAGCCATCACGGACGCGGGACAGGGGGCATTTTTTCAAAGACCCAGTACTTC. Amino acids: CASSHHGRGTGGIFSKTQYF.

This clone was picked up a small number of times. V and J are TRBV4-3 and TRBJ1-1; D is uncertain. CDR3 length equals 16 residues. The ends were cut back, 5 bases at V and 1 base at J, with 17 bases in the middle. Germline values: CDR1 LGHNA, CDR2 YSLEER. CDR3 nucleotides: TGCGCCAGCAGCACAAATTCGATGGGGAGGAACACTGAAGCTTTCTTT. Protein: CASSTNSMGRNTEAFF.

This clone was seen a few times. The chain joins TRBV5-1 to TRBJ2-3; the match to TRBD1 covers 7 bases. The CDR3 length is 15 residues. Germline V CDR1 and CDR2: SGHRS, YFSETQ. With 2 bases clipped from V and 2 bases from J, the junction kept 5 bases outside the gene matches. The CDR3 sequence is CASSFGTALTDTQYF. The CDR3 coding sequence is TGCGCCAGCAGCTTCGGGACAGCTCTCACAGATACGCAGTATTTT.